The 15 T cell receptor beta chains in this list originate from one sample, sequenced in a study of graft-versus-host responses after intestinal transplantation. The repertoire was sequenced with immunoSEQ multiplex PCR; TCRdb's copy has only in-frame clones and lacks some. The sample contains 45,000 to 55,000 clones, roughly 89% of which appear only once. The input for sequencing was PBMCs, taken nearly 670 days after intestinal transplant. The receptors derive from a human patient who received an intestinal transplant, so some T cells may come from the graft donor.

The chain uses TRBV6-5 and TRBJ2-2; 10 bases map to TRBD1. Germline lookup yields CDR1 MNHEY and CDR2 SVGAGI. The J segment lost 7 bases and the V segment lost 9 bases, leaving 5 bases of the junction unmatched. CDR3 length: 13 amino acids. CDR3 nucleotides: TGTGCCAGTCGACAGGGGGCGAACGGGGAGCTGTTTTTT. Translated: CASRQGANGELFF.

V and J are TRBV6-1 and TRBJ1-5; a weak D match, TRBD1 (5 bases). The length of the CDR3 is 19 residues. Germline V gives CDR1 MNHNS, CDR2 SASEGT. Between the trimmed V and J ends, which lost 3 bases and 6 bases, there was a span of 27 bases. CDR3 DNA sequence: TGTGCCAGCAGTGAGTCTCAATTGCCATGGGAGGGTAGGGGTCAGCCCCAGCATTTT. Translated: CASSESQLPWEGRGQPQHF.

The V call is TRBV7-9, the J call TRBJ1-2; D not resolved. V was pared by 1 base and J by 7 bases, with 7 bases between. The CDR3 loop spans 12 amino acids. Germline CDR1 SEHNR, CDR2 FQNEAQ (reference sequence). The CDR3, as DNA: TGTGCCAGCAGCTTAGAATCGGGTGGCTACACCTTC. This encodes CASSLESGGYTF.

J is TRBJ1-6 and V is TRBV7-9; 8 bases map to TRBD1. V lost 5 bases to trimming and J lost 3 bases; unmatched junction nucleotides: 9. The CDR3 covers 17 residues. Germline V gene data show CDR1 as SEHNR and CDR2 as FQNEAQ (reference sequence). CDR3 bases: TGTGCCAGCAGCCCTATTGGACAGGGAGGCTATAATTCACCCCTCCACTTT. Encoded protein: CASSPIGQGGYNSPLHF.

The V gene is TRBV19, the J gene TRBJ1-2; possible D gene TRBD1, 5 bases. Trimming removed 4 bases from V and 7 bases from J, with 19 bases in between. Germline V CDR1 and CDR2: LNHDA, SQIVND (reference sequence). This CDR3 is built from 15 residues. The chain's CDR3 is CASSNSGTLSGGYTF. CDR3 DNA sequence: TGTGCCAGTAGTAATTCTGGGACGCTATCTGGTGGCTACACCTTC.

This clone was detected only once. The rearrangement uses TRBV6-5 and TRBJ2-2; 10 bases are a match to TRBD1. The length of the CDR3 is 14 residues. V shed 6 bases and J 7 bases; nucleotides not matched to a gene: 5. Looked up from germline, CDR1 is MNHEY and CDR2 is SVGAGI. In DNA form, the CDR3 reads TGTGCCAGCAGCCAGACAGGGGGCATCGGGGAGCTGTTTTTT. Encoded protein: CASSQTGGIGELFF.

The chain recombines TRBV4-2 with TRBJ2-1, with D perhaps matching TRBD1 or TRBD2 (6 bases each). CDR1 is LGHNA, CDR2 YNFKEQ, per germline. Trimming cost V 0 bases and J 2 bases, with 8 bases left between them. The CDR3 runs 15 residues. CDR3 sequence: CASSQDGGPYNEQFF. CDR3 bases: TGTGCCAGCAGCCAAGATGGGGGGCCCTACAATGAGCAGTTCTTC.

This clone was found a few times. The chain employs TRBV5-4 and TRBJ2-7; 9 nucleotides line up with TRBD1. Germline loops: CDR1 SGHNT, CDR2 YYREEE (reference sequence). Trimming at V came to 4 bases and at J to 2 bases, leaving 7 bases not matched to a gene. The CDR3 extends over 15 amino acids. The CDR3 DNA is TGTGCCAGCAGCGACAACAGGGGGCGCGCCTACGAGCAGTACTTC. Encoded protein: CASSDNRGRAYEQYF.

This clone has just one count. The J gene is TRBJ2-3, the V gene TRBV19; 10 positions match TRBD1. This CDR3 region has 13 residues. Germline V gene data show CDR1 as LNHDA and CDR2 as SQIVND (reference sequence). J gave up 5 bases and V 8 bases, and 4 bases lay outside the gene matches. The CDR3 protein is CASRTGGIDTQYF. The CDR3 DNA follows: TGTGCCAGTCGGACAGGGGGGATAGATACGCAGTATTTT.

The gene calls are TRBV6-1 and TRBJ1-2; the match to TRBD1 covers 7 bases. The CDR3 spans 15 residues. The germline gives CDR1 MNHNS, CDR2 SASEGT. V shed 2 bases and J 4 bases; nucleotides not matched to a gene: 7. DNA for the CDR3: TGTGCCAGCAGTGAATATGAGGGGGCGGCCTATGGCTACACCTTC. It encodes CASSEYEGAAYGYTF.

V is TRBV11-2 and J is TRBJ1-2; D is unclear. The CDR3 spans 14 residues. Deletions cut 6 bases from V and 4 bases from J, with 15 bases between. Germline values: CDR1 SGHAT, CDR2 FQNNGV. The CDR3, as DNA: TGTGCCAGCAGATCACAATGGGCAGTCTATGGCTACACCTTC. It specifies CASRSQWAVYGYTF.

The J gene is TRBJ2-3, the V gene TRBV7-3; TRBD2 aligns across 12 bases. Germline V gives CDR1 SGHTA, CDR2 FQGTGA. This CDR3 region has 17 residues. The V segment lost 5 bases and the J segment 1 base; nucleotides outside the gene matches: 7. The CDR3 sequence is CASSPRLAGDRTDTQYF. The CDR3 nucleotides are TGTGCCAGCAGCCCTAGACTAGCGGGGGACCGCACAGATACGCAGTATTTT.

V is TRBV29-1 and J is TRBJ1-2, with a weak D call TRBD1 (6 bases). The CDR3 runs 13 residues. Germline V CDR1 and CDR2: SQVTM, ANQGSEA. Trimming removed 7 bases at V and 3 bases at J, with 15 bases between. The CDR3 nucleotides read TGCAGCGGAGGGGGTTTCCTAGACTATGGCTACACCTTC. Translated: CSGGGFLDYGYTF.

This rearrangement joins TRBV5-1 to TRBJ2-1; 7 positions agree with TRBD1. The CDR3 runs to 12 residues. V lost 2 bases, J lost 8 bases, and 1 base stayed unmatched. The germline V gene encodes CDR1 SGHRS and CDR2 YFSETQ. The CDR3 DNA is TGCGCCAGCAGCTTTACAGGGGATGAGCAGTTCTTC. Protein: CASSFTGDEQFF.

The rearrangement links TRBV7-7 to TRBJ2-1, with D perhaps TRBD1 (6 bases). Per the germline V gene, CDR1 is SSHAT and CDR2 is FNYEAQ (reference sequence). V was pared by 5 bases and J by 8 bases, with 19 bases between. The CDR3 spans 15 residues. The CDR3 DNA is TGTGCCAGCAGCCATTCGACAGGCCCCGACTATGAGCAGTTCTTC. This sequence encodes CASSHSTGPDYEQFF.